This T cell receptor (beta chain) was captured in a study of technical replicates of blood from several donors. The CDR3 has 14 amino acids. Germline V lookup: CDR1 SGHNT, CDR2 YENEEA. V trimming: 5 bases; J trimming: 2 bases; junction bases outside the gene matches: 3. Assay used: immunoSEQ multiplex PCR; TCRdb lists only in-frame clones, some missing. The repertoire holds 65,000 to 95,000 clones, with approximately 97% as singletons. This sequence joins TRBV11-3 and TRBJ2-1, with 7 bases lining up with TRBD2. The receptor was isolated from a human donor in good health. Sequencing was performed on T cells isolated from PBMCs. The CDR3 loop is CASSGLAAYNEQFF. The CDR3 coding sequence is TGTGCCAGCAGCGGGCTAGCGGCCTACAATGAGCAGTTCTTC.